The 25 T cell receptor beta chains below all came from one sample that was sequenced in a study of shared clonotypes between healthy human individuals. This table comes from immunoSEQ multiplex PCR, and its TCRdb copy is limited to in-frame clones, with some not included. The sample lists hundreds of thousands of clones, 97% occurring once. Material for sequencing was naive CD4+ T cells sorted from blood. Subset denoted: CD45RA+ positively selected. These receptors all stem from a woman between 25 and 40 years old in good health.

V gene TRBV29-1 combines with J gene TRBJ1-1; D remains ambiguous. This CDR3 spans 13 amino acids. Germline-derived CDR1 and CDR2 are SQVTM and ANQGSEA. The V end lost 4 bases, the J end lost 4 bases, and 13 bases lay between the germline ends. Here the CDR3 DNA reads TGCAGCGTTGGAGAGGTGAGGAGCACTGAAGCTTTCTTT. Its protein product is CSVGEVRSTEAFF.

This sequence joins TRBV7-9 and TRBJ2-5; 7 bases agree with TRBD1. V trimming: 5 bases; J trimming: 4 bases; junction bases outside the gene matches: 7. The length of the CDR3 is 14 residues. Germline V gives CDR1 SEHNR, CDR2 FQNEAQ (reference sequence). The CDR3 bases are TGTGCCAGCAGCCAGACAGGGTTTGGAGAGACCCAGTACTTC. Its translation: CASSQTGFGETQYF. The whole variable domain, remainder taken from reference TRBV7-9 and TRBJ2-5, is DTGVSQNPRHKITKRGQNVTFRCDPISEHNRLYWYRQTLGQGPEFLTYFQNEAQLEKSRLLSDRFSAERPKGSFSTLEIQRTEQGDSAMYLCASSQTGFGETQYFGPGTRLLVL.

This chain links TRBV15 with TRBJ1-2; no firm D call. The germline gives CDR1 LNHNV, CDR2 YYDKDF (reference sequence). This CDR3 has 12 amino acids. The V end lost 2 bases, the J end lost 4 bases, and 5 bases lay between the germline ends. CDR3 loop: CATSRTSYGYTF. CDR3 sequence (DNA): TGTGCCACCAGCAGAACAAGCTATGGCTACACCTTC.

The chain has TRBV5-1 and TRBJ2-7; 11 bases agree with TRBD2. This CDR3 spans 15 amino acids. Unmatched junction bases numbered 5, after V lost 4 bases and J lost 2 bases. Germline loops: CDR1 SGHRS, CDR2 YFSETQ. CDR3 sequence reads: CASSLTSGTTYEQYF. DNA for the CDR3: TGCGCCAGCAGCCTGACTAGCGGGACTACCTACGAGCAGTACTTC.

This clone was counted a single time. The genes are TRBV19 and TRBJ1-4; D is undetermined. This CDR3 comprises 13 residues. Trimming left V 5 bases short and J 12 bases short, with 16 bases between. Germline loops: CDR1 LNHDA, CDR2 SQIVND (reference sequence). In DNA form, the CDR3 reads TGTGCCAGTAGTCCAACGACGTTGTCCCAACTGTTTTTT. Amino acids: CASSPTTLSQLFF.

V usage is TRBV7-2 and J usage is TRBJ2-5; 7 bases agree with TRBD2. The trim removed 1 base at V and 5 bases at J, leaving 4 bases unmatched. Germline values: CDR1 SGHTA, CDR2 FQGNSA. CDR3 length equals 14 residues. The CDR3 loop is CASSLESGVETQYF. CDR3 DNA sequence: TGTGCCAGCAGCTTAGAAAGCGGGGTGGAGACCCAGTACTTC.

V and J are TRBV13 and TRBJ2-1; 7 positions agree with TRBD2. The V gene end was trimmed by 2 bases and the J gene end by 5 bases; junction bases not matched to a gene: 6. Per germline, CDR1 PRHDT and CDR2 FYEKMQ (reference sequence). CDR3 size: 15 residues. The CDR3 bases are TGTGCCAGCAGCTTACCCAGCGGGAATGACAATGAGCAGTTCTTC. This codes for CASSLPSGNDNEQFF.

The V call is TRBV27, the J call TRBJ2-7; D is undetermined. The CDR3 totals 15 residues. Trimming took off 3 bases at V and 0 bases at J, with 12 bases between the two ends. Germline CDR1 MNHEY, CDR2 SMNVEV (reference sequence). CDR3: CASSFRRASSYEQYF. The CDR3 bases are TGTGCCAGCAGTTTCCGACGTGCGAGCTCCTACGAGCAGTACTTC.

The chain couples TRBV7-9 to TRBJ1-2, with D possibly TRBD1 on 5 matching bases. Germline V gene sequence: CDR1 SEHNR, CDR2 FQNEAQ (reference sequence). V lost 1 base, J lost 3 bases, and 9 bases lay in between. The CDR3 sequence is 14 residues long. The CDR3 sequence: CASSLVGRDYGYTF. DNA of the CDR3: TGTGCCAGCAGCTTAGTTGGCAGGGACTATGGCTACACCTTC.

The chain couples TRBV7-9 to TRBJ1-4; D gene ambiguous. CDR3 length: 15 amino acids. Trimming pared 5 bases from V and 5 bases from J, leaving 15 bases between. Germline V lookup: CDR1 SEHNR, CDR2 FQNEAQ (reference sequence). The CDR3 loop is CASSRYRDLNEKLFF. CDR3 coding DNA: TGTGCCAGCAGCCGATACAGAGATCTGAATGAAAAACTGTTTTTT.

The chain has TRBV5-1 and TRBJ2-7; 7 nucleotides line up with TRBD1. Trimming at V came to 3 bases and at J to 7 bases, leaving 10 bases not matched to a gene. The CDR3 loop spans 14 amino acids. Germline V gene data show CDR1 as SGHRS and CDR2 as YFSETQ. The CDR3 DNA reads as TGCGCCAGCAGCTCACAGGGGACCCGTCGGGAGCAGTACTTC. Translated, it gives CASSSQGTRREQYF.

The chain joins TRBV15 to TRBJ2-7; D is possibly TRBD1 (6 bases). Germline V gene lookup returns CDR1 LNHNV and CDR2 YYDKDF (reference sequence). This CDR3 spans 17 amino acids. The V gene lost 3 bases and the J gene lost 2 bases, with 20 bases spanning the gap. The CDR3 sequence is CATSRGAQGKSPYEQYF. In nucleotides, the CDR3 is TGTGCCACCAGCAGGGGGGCACAGGGAAAATCTCCCTACGAGCAGTACTTC.

The CDR3 here is CASSLDWTGELFF. CDR3 nucleotides: TGTGCCAGCAGCTTGGACTGGACCGGGGAGCTGTTTTTT. This rearrangement joins TRBV5-4 to TRBJ2-2; no firm D call. The V end was cut by 0 bases, the J end by 5 bases, with 5 bases between. The germline V gene has CDR1 SGHNT and CDR2 YYREEE (reference sequence). The CDR3 runs to 13 residues.

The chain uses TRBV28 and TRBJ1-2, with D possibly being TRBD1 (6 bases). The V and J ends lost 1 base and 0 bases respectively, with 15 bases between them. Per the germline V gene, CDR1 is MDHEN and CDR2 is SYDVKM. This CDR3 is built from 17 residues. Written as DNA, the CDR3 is TGTGCCAGCAGTTTATCTTCAGGGGAGGGGGCTAACTATGGCTACACCTTC. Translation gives CASSLSSGEGANYGYTF.

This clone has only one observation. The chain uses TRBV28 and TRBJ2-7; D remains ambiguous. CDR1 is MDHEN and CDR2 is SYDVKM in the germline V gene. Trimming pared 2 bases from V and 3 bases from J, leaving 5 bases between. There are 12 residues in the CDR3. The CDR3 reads CASSLIRYEQYF. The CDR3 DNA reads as TGTGCCAGCAGTTTAATCCGCTACGAGCAGTACTTC.

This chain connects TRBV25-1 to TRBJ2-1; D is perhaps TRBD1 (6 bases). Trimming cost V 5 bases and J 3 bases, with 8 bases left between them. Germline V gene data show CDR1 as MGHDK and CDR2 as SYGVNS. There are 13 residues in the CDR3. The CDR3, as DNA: TGTGCCAGCAGTTGGACAGACTACAATGAGCAGTTCTTC. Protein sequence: CASSWTDYNEQFF.

CDR3: CASSFPVGNYGYTF. In nucleotides, the CDR3 is TGCGCCAGCAGCTTCCCCGTTGGAAACTATGGCTACACCTTC. This chain joins TRBV5-1 and TRBJ1-2; no clear D gene. Per the germline V gene, CDR1 is SGHRS and CDR2 is YFSETQ. This CDR3 has 14 residues. Between the trimmed V and J ends, which lost 2 bases and 2 bases, there was a span of 10 bases. The variable domain in full, completed from reference TRBV5-1 and TRBJ1-2, reads KAGVTQTPRYLIKTRGQQVTLSCSPISGHRSVSWYQQTPGQGLQFLFEYFSETQRNKGNFPGRFSGRQFSNSRSEMNVSTLELGDSALYLCASSFPVGNYGYTFGSGTRLTVV.

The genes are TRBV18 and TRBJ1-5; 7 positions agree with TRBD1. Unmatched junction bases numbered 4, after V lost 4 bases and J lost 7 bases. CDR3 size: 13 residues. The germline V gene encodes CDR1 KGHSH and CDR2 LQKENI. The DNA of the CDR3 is TGTGCCAGCTCACAGGGGGCCTGGCAGCCCCAGCATTTT. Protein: CASSQGAWQPQHF.

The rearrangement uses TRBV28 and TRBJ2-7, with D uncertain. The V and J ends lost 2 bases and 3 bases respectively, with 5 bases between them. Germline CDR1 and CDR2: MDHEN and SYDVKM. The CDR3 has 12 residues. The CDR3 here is CASSLLYYEQYF. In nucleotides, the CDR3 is TGTGCCAGCAGTTTACTCTACTACGAGCAGTACTTC.

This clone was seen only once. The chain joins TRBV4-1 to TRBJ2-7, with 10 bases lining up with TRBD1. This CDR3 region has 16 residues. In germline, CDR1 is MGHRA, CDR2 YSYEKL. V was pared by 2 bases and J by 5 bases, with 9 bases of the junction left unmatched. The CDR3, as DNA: TGCGCCAGCAGCCAAATTCGGGGACAGGGGAGCCACGAGCAGTACTTC. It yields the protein CASSQIRGQGSHEQYF.

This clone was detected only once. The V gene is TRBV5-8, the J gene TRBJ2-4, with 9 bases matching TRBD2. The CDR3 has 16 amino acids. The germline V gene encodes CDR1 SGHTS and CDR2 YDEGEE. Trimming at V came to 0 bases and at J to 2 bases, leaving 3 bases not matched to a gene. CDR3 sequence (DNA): TGTGCCAGCAGCTTGGGAGCGGGAGGTCCCAAAAACATTCAGTACTTC. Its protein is CASSLGAGGPKNIQYF.

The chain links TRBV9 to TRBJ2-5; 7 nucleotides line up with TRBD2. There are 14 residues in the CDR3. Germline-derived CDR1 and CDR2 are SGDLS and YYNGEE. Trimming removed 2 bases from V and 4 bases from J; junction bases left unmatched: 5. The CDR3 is CASSVSGFRETQYF. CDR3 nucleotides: TGTGCCAGCAGCGTTAGCGGGTTTCGAGAGACCCAGTACTTC.

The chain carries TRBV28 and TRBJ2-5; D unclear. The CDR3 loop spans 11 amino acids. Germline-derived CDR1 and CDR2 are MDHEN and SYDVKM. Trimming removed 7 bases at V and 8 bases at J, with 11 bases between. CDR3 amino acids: CASTLGRTQYF. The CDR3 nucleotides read TGTGCCAGCACTCTGGGCCGTACCCAGTACTTC.

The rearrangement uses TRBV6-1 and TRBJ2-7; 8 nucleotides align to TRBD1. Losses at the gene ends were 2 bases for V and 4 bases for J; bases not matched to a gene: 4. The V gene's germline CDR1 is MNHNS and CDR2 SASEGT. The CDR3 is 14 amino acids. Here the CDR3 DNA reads TGTGCCAGCAGTGAACCGACAGGGGCGTACGAGCAGTACTTC. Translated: CASSEPTGAYEQYF.

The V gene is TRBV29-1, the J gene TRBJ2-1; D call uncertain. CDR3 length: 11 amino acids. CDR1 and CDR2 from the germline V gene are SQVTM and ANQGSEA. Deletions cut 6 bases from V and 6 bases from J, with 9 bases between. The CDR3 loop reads CSVERTNEQFF. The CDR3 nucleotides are TGCAGCGTCGAAAGGACCAATGAGCAGTTCTTC.